This is a list of T cell receptor beta chains from one sample in a study of T cells after yellow fever vaccination. TCRdb itself ran the 5' RACE reads through MiXCR, one entry per CDR3 protein. The profile covers 350,000 to 550,000 distinct CDR3 sequences, with around a sixth appearing a single time and around 17% taken by the ten largest. This specimen was PBMCs, taken before the yellow fever booster vaccination. These receptors came from a man aged 18 to 30 who received the YFV17D yellow fever vaccine. Each CDR3 is given with its conserved first and last residue. Each record gives: J gene, clone size, V gene, D gene, CDR3 DNA, CDR3 protein. D genes are given only for firm matches. For some rows the clone size is stated as once, few or many, or as a class when expanded; others skip it.

TRBJ2-3	many	TRBV7-2	TRBD2	TGTGCCAGCAGCTTAGCGCGATGGGGGGGTTCCACAGATACGCAGTATTTT	CASSLARWGGSTDTQYF
TRBJ1-5	.	TRBV2	.	TGTGCCAGTAACAGGGCATCGGGGCCCCAGCATTTT	CASNRASGPQHF
TRBJ2-1	.	TRBV6-5	TRBD1	TGTGCCAGCAGTCGACAGGGTCACAATGAGCAGTTCTTC	CASSRQGHNEQFF
TRBJ1-3	few	TRBV15	.	TGTGCCACCAGCGATAAAGTCTCTGGAAACACCATATATTTT	CATSDKVSGNTIYF
TRBJ1-5	few	TRBV20-1	.	TGCAGTGCTAGACAAGGGTCTGGGTGGAATCAGCCCCAGCATTTT	CSARQGSGWNQPQHF
TRBJ1-6	many	TRBV6-5	.	TGTGCCAGTCAGAGGGGAGGGGGAAGGAATTCACCCCTCCACTTT	CASQRGGGRNSPLHF
TRBJ1-1	once	TRBV12-5	.	TGTGCTAGTGGTGCCCCAGGGAATGAAGCTTTCTTT	CASGAPGNEAFF
TRBJ2-3	.	TRBV4-3	TRBD2	TGCGCCAGCAGCCAGCAAGCGGGGTCTAGCACAGATACGCAGTATTTT	CASSQQAGSSTDTQYF
TRBJ1-5	.	TRBV4-2	TRBD1	TGTGCCAGCAGCCAAGATAGGGACAGGGGGAATCAGCCCCAGCATTTT	CASSQDRDRGNQPQHF
TRBJ1-1	.	TRBV11-2	TRBD1	TGTGCCAGCAGCTCCGCCCAGGGGGCAATGAACACTGAAGCTTTCTTT	CASSSAQGAMNTEAFF
TRBJ2-2	.	TRBV18	.	TGTGCCAGCTCATCGGGACACTGGGAGCTGTTTTTT	CASSSGHWELFF
TRBJ1-6	.	TRBV2	TRBD1	TGTGCCAGCAGTGGGAATACAGGGGGTAGGTCACCCCTCCACTTT	CASSGNTGGRSPLHF
TRBJ2-3	.	TRBV5-1	.	TGCGCCAGCAGCTTGGGCGCGTTCGGCACAGATACGCAGTATTTT	CASSLGAFGTDTQYF
TRBJ2-1	.	TRBV12-3/TRBV12-4	.	TGTGCCAGCAGTTCTATAGGGGGGGGTGAGCAGTTCTTC	CASSSIGGGEQFF
TRBJ1-1	.	TRBV6-5	.	TGTGCCAGCAGCTCCGGGGAGGATGAAGCTTTCTTT	CASSSGEDEAFF
TRBJ2-2	few	TRBV29-1	.	TGCAGCGTTGAGCGCTTCACCGGGGAGCTGTTTTTT	CSVERFTGELFF
TRBJ2-4	.	TRBV3-1	.	TGTGCCAGCAGCCATTATCGCAGCCCCATAGCCAAAAACATTCAGTACTTC	CASSHYRSPIAKNIQYF
TRBJ2-1	.	TRBV6-5	.	TGTGCCAGCAGTTACGGGGGCCGCATAAATGAGCAGTTCTTC	CASSYGGRINEQFF
TRBJ1-1	few	TRBV29-1	.	TGCAGCACCCGACAGGACTCGGGGACTGAAGCTTTCTTT	CSTRQDSGTEAFF
TRBJ2-1	few	TRBV24-1	TRBD2	TGTGCCACTCCGGGACTAATGTGGAATGAGCAGTTCTTC	CATPGLMWNEQFF
TRBJ2-7	few	TRBV4-3	.	TGCGCCAGCAGCCAAGATGGCGCCTCCTACGAGCAGTACTTC	CASSQDGASYEQYF
TRBJ1-1	.	TRBV7-9	.	TGTGCCAGCAGCCCATATGGGGGGGGATTCACTGAAGCTTTCTTT	CASSPYGGGFTEAFF
TRBJ2-3	.	TRBV7-6	.	TGTGCCAGCAGCAATACTGCCGGGACAACTCACCGGACAGATACGCAGTATTTT	CASSNTAGTTHRTDTQYF
TRBJ2-5	.	TRBV5-6	.	TGTGCCAGCAGAACATTCAGAGAATCATGGCAACAAGAGACCCAGTACTTC	CASRTFRESWQQETQYF
TRBJ1-4	.	TRBV6-5	.	TGTGCCAGCAGTTACTCAAACAGGGAGAGACTGTTTTTT	CASSYSNRERLFF
TRBJ1-2	.	TRBV7-2	.	TGTGCCAGCAGCCCGGTGGGGCCGGCTGATGGCTACACCTTC	CASSPVGPADGYTF
TRBJ1-1	.	TRBV7-8	.	TGTGCCAGCAGCTTGGAACCCGGGCTACAGAGTGAAGCTTTCTTT	CASSLEPGLQSEAFF
TRBJ1-5	few	TRBV19	.	TGTGCCAGTAGTCCAATAGGGAGTAATCAGCCCCAGCATTTT	CASSPIGSNQPQHF
TRBJ1-1	few	TRBV12-3/TRBV12-4	.	TGTGCCAGCACGGACGGGGGGGGGCCCACTGAAGCTTTCTTT	CASTDGGGPTEAFF
TRBJ2-1	many	TRBV27	.	TGTGCCAGCAGTTTGTCGGGGGAGCAGTTCTTC	CASSLSGEQFF
TRBJ2-7	few	TRBV20-1	TRBD2	TGCAGTGCCCCGGGACTAGCGGGGTTGGAGCAGTACTTC	CSAPGLAGLEQYF
TRBJ2-1	.	TRBV6-5	TRBD2	TGTGCCAGCAGTCAGCTGAGCGGGGGAGAAAGGCGCGGTGAGCAGTTCTTC	CASSQLSGGERRGEQFF
TRBJ2-1	many	TRBV6-2/TRBV6-3	TRBD1	TGTGCCAGCAGTTCCGGGACAGGGATCAATGAGCAGTTCTTC	CASSSGTGINEQFF
TRBJ1-4	.	TRBV9	.	TGTGCCAGCAGCAGTCCTGTACAGGACCCAACTAATGAAAAACTGTTTTTT	CASSSPVQDPTNEKLFF
TRBJ2-6	.	TRBV5-1	.	TGCGCCAGCAGCTTGGGGGCAGGGGTTCTCTCTGGGGCCAACGTCCTGACTTTC	CASSLGAGVLSGANVLTF
TRBJ1-1	.	TRBV4-1	.	TGCGCCAGCAGCCAAGATTGGGCCCCCACTGAAGCTTTCTTT	CASSQDWAPTEAFF
TRBJ2-5	.	TRBV27	.	TGTGCCAGCAGTTTATCAGGGTGGGCCGAGACCCAGTACTTC	CASSLSGWAETQYF
TRBJ2-7	few	TRBV3-1	.	TGTGCCAGCGCCCCGGGCACCTACGAGCAGTACTTC	CASAPGTYEQYF
TRBJ1-1	.	TRBV19	TRBD1	TGTGCCAGTAGTACCAGAGCCGTTGACAGGGAGAACACTGAAGCTTTCTTT	CASSTRAVDRENTEAFF
TRBJ2-1	.	TRBV5-6	.	TGTGCCAGCAGCTTCTTTCTAAGTGAGCAGTTCTTC	CASSFFLSEQFF
TRBJ2-4	few	TRBV12-3/TRBV12-4	.	TGTGCCAGCAGTTTAGGTGGAGGGGGGTACGGCATTCAGTACTTC	CASSLGGGGYGIQYF
TRBJ1-5	few	TRBV7-3	.	TGTGCCAGCAGCTTAAGTAACAATCAGCCCCAGCATTTT	CASSLSNNQPQHF
TRBJ2-1	few	TRBV10-3	TRBD1	TGTGCCATCAGTGAGTTGGCCGGGACAGAATTCAATGAGCAGTTCTTC	CAISELAGTEFNEQFF
TRBJ2-3	few	TRBV7-9	.	TGTGCCAGCAGCACCAATCGGGGGGCCGGGGGAGATACGCAGTATTTT	CASSTNRGAGGDTQYF
TRBJ2-5	few	TRBV4-1	TRBD2	TGCGCCAGCAGCCTTGGGCGGGGGGAAGAGACCCAGTACTTC	CASSLGRGEETQYF
TRBJ2-3	.	TRBV5-4	.	TGTGCCAGCAGCCCGGACTTCGAAACGCAGTATTTT	CASSPDFETQYF
TRBJ2-1	.	TRBV2	.	TGTGCCAGCAGTGAAGCCGTAGGGCGGCTGGCGGATGAGCAGTTCTTC	CASSEAVGRLADEQFF
TRBJ2-1	few	TRBV12-3/TRBV12-4	TRBD2	TGTGCCACCCGACTAGCGGATGAGCAGTTCTTC	CATRLADEQFF
TRBJ1-5	.	TRBV12-3/TRBV12-4	.	TGTGCCAGCAGTTTGGCGGCCGGGCGGATAGTCAATCAGCCCCAGCATTTT	CASSLAAGRIVNQPQHF
TRBJ2-7	few	TRBV4-3	TRBD1	TGCGCCAGCAGCTACACACTCCGGGACAGGGGCTTCTACGAGCAGTACTTC	CASSYTLRDRGFYEQYF
TRBJ2-7	once	TRBV10-1	.	TGCGCCAGCAGTGAGGGCAGAGGCGTACGAAGCTCCTACGAGCAGTACTTC	CASSEGRGVRSSYEQYF
TRBJ2-1	many	TRBV5-1	.	TGTGCCAGCAGTTTAGAGCAGTCCTACAATGAGCAGTTCTTC	CASSLEQSYNEQFF
TRBJ2-3	few	TRBV2	TRBD2	TGTGCCAGCAGGTTGCTCCAACTAGCGGGGGTGAGCACAGATACGCAGTATTTT	CASRLLQLAGVSTDTQYF